The rows below give T cell receptor beta chains drawn from one sample of a study of cytomegalovirus exposure and HLA in healthy donors. Sequencing used immunoSEQ multiplex PCR; TCRdb keeps in-frame clones, though not all of them. The repertoire holds about 150,000 clones, less than 85% seen once, with 6.6% in the top ten. Sequencing was done on a sample of PBMCs. These receptors were taken from a woman between 45 and 65 years old in good health and CMV-seropositive. Each CDR3 is given with its conserved first and last residue. The D gene is left open where the match is weak. Where a row states a size, it is once, few, many or the class of an expanded clone; other rows omit it.

size,V,length,D,J,DNA,CDR3
.,TRBV2,16,TRBD1,TRBJ1-1,TGTGCCAGCAGTGGGACAGGACGAACCTCTCCGGTAGAGGCTTTCTTT,CASSGTGRTSPVEAFF
.,TRBV4-1,15,.,TRBJ1-4,TGCGCCAGCAGCCAAGGCCCAGGAATTAATGAAAAACTGTTTTTT,CASSQGPGINEKLFF
.,TRBV29-1,12,.,TRBJ1-2,TGCAGCGTTGAAGTAGGCGGCTATGGCTACACCTTC,CSVEVGGYGYTF
few,TRBV29-1,12,TRBD1,TRBJ1-2,TGCAGCGTGACAGGGAGTACGCTTGACTACACCTTC,CSVTGSTLDYTF
.,TRBV29-1,15,TRBD2,TRBJ2-3,TGCAGCGTTGAAGTGTTGCGGGGGGGCGTGAATACGCAGTATTTT,CSVEVLRGGVNTQYF
.,TRBV5-4,14,TRBD1,TRBJ2-7,TGTGCCAGCAGCTCTGGGACAGGGCGGTACGAGCAGTACTTC,CASSSGTGRYEQYF
.,TRBV4-2,15,.,TRBJ1-2,TGTGCCAGCAGCCAAGACAGGGTTCCTAACTATGGCTACACCTTC,CASSQDRVPNYGYTF
.,TRBV11-2,12,.,TRBJ2-2,TGTGCCAGCAGCTGGTTAGTCGGGGAGCTGTTTTTT,CASSWLVGELFF
.,TRBV19,15,.,TRBJ1-4,TGTGCCAGTAGTTTGGGGCTAACAACTAATGAAAAACTGTTTTTT,CASSLGLTTNEKLFF
.,TRBV28,13,.,TRBJ2-7,TGTGCCAGCCTCCGGGACACCTCCTACGAGCAGTACTTC,CASLRDTSYEQYF